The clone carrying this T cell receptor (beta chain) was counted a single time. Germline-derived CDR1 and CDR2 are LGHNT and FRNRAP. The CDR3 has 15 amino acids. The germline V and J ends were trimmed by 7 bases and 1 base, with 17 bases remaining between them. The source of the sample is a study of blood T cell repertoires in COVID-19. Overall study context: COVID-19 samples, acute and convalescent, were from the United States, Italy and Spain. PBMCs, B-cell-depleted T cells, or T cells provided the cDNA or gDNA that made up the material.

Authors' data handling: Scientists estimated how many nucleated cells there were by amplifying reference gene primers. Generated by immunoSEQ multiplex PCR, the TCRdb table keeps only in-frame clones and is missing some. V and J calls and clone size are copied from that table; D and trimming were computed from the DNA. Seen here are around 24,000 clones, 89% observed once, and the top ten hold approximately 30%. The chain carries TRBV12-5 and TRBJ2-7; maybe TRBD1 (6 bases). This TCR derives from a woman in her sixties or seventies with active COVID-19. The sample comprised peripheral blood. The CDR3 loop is CASAFLRGVSYEQYF. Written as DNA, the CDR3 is TGTGCTAGTGCTTTCCTCAGGGGTGTGTCCTACGAGCAGTACTTC.